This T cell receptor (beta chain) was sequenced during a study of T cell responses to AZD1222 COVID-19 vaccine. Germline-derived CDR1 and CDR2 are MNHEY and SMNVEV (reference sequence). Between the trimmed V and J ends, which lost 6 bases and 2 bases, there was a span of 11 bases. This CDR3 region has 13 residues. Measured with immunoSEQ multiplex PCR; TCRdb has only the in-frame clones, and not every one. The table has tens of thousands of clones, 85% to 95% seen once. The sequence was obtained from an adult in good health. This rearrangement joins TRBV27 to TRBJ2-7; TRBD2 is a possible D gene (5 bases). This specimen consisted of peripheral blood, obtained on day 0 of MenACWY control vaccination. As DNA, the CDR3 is TGTGCCAGCAGGCCCGGGATGGCCTACGAGCAGTACTTC. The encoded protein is CASRPGMAYEQYF.